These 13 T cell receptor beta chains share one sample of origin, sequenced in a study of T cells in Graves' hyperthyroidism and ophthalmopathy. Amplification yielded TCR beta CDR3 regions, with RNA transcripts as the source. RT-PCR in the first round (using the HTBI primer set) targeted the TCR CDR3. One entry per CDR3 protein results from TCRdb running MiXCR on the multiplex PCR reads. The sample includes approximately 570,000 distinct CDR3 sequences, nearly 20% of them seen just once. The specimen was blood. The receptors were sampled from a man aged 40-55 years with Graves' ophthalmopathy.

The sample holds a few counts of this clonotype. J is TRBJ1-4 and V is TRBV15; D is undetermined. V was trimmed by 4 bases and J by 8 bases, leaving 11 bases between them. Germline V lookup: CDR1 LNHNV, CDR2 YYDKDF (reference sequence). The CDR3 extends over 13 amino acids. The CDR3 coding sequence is TGTGCCACCAGCACCGGAGGATACGAAAAACTGTTTTTT. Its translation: CATSTGGYEKLFF. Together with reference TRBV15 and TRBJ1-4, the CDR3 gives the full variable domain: DAMVIQNPRYQVTQFGKPVTLSCSQTLNHNVMYWYQQKSSQAPKLLFHYYDKDFNNEADTPDNFQSRRPNTSFCFLDIRSPGLGDTAMYLCATSTGGYEKLFFGSGTQLSVL.

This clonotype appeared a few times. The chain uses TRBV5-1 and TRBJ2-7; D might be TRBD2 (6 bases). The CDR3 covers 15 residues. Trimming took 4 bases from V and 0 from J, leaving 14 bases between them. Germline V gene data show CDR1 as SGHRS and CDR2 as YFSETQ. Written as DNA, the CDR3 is TGCGCCAGCAGCGATCCAGCGGGCGACTCCTACGAGCAGTACTTC. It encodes CASSDPAGDSYEQYF. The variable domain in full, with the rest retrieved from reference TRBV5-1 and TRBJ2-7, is KAGVTQTPRYLIKTRGQQVTLSCSPISGHRSVSWYQQTPGQGLQFLFEYFSETQRNKGNFPGRFSGRQFSNSRSEMNVSTLELGDSALYLCASSDPAGDSYEQYFGPGTRLTVT.

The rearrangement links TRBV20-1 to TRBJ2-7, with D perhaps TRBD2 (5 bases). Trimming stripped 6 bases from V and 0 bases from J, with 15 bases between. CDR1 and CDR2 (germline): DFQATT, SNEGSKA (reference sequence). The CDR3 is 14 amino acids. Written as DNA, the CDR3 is TGCAGTGCCGAGACAAGCGGTACCTCCTACGAGCAGTACTTC. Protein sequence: CSAETSGTSYEQYF.

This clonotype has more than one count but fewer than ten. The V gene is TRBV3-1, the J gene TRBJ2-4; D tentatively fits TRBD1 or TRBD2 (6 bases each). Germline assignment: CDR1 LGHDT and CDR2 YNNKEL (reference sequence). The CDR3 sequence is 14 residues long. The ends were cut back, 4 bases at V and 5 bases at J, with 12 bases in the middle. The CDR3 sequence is CASSLPGGQNIQYF. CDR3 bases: TGTGCCAGCAGCCTACCTGGGGGGCAAAACATTCAGTACTTC.

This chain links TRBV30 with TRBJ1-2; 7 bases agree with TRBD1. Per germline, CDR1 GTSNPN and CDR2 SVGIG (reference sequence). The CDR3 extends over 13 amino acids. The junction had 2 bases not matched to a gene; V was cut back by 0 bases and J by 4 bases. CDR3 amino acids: CAWSVKGAYGYTF. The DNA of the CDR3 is TGTGCCTGGAGTGTAAAGGGGGCCTATGGCTACACCTTC.

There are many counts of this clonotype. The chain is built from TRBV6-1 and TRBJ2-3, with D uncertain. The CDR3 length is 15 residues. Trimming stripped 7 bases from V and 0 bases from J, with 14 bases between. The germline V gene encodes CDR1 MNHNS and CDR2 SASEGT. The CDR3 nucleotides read TGTGCCAGCACCTTAGATTATACTAGCACAGATACGCAGTATTTT. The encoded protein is CASTLDYTSTDTQYF.

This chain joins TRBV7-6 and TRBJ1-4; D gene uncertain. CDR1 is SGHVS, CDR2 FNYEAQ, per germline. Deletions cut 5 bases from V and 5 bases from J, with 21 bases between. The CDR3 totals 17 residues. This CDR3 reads CASSLRSGSGWNEKLFF. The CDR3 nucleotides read TGTGCCAGCAGCCTCCGGAGCGGGAGCGGGTGGAATGAAAAACTGTTTTTT.

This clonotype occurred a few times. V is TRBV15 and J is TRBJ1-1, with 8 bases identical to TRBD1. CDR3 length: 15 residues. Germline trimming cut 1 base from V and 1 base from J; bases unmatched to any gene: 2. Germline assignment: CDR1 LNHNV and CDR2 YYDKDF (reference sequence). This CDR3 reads CATSRGQGPNTEAFF. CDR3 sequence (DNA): TGTGCCACCAGCAGAGGACAGGGGCCGAACACTGAAGCTTTCTTT.

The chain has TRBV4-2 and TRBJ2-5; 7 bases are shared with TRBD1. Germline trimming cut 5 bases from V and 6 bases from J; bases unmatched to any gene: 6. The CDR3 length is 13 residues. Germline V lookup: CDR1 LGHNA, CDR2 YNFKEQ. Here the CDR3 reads CASSSDRVKTQYF. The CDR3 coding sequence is TGTGCCAGCAGCTCCGACAGGGTAAAGACCCAGTACTTC.

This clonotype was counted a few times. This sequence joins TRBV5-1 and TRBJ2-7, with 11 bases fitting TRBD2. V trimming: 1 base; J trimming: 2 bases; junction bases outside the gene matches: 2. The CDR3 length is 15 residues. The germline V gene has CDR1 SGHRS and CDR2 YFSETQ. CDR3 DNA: TGCGCCAGCAGCTTGTCTAGCGGGGGGACCTACGAGCAGTACTTC. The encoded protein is CASSLSSGGTYEQYF.

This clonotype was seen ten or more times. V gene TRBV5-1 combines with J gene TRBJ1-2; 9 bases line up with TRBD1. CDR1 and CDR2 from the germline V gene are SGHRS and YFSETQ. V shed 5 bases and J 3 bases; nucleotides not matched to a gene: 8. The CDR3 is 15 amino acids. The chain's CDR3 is CASRPPGQGDYGYTF. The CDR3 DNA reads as TGCGCCAGCAGGCCACCGGGACAGGGTGACTATGGCTACACCTTC.

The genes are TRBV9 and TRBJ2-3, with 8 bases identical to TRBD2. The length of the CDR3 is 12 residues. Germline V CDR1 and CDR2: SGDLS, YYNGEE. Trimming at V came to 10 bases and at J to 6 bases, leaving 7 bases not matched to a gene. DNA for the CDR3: TGTGCCTCGCGGGGGGTCGAGGATACGCAGTATTTT. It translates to CASRGVEDTQYF.

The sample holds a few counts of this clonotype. CDR3 in amino acids: CAIRQGTNYGYTF. The CDR3 DNA reads TGTGCCATTCGACAGGGTACTAACTATGGCTACACCTTC. The J gene is TRBJ1-2, the V gene TRBV6-1; 7 bases map to TRBD1. The V segment lost 10 bases and the J segment 0 bases; nucleotides outside the gene matches: 5. Per germline, CDR1 MNHNS and CDR2 SASEGT. CDR3 size: 13 residues.